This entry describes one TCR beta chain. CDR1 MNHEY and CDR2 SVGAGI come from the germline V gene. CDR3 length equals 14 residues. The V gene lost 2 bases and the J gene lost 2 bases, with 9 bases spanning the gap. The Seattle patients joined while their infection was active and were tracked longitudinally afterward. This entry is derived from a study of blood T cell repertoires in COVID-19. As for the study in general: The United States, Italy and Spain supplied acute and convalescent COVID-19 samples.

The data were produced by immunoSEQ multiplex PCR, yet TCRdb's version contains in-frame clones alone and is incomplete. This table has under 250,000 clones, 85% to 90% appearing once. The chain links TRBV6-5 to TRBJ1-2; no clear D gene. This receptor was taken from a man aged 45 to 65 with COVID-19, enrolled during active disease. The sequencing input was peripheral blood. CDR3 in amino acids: CASSYGGGNYGYTF. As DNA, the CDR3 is TGTGCCAGCAGTTACGGCGGTGGGAACTATGGCTACACCTTC.